This T cell receptor beta chain originates from a study of T-cell reconstitution after alpha-beta-depleted transplantation in children. TCRbeta library preparation incorporated unique molecular identifiers. In TCRdb, the PCR reads were re-called with MiXCR into one record per CDR3 protein. The sample has approximately 250,000 distinct CDR3 sequences, roughly 25% seen once. CDR1 is WSHSY and CDR2 is SAAADI in the germline V gene. The CDR3 contains 18 residues. Unmatched junction bases numbered 7, after V lost 4 bases and J lost 1 base. This sample comprised PBMCs, obtained before TCRalphabeta/CD19-depleted stem cell transplant. This sequence joins TRBV10-2 and TRBJ2-3, with 14 bases lining up with TRBD2. This clonotype was obtained from a girl aged 2 to 10 with Fanconi anemia, due to receive a stem cell transplant. The CDR3 DNA reads TGCGCCAGCAGTGTCGGGACTAGCGGGAGAGGTGGCACAGATACGCAGTATTTT. It specifies CASSVGTSGRGGTDTQYF.